This TCR beta chain was recorded in a study of blood T cell repertoires in COVID-19. Looking at the study overall: There were acute and convalescent COVID-19 samples, and they came from the United States, Italy and Spain. In each case, the material was cDNA or gDNA derived from T cells, B-cell-depleted T cells, or PBMCs.

Germline assignment: CDR1 SGHKS and CDR2 YYEKEE (reference sequence). Trimming shortened V by 4 bases and J by 2 bases, and 12 bases separated the two germline ends. The CDR3 has 14 amino acids. The assay was immunoSEQ multiplex PCR, and TCRdb's table has in-frame clones only and misses some. The data contain a few hundred thousand clones, 90% of them singletons. Across about two dozen US areas, participants ranged in age from roughly 18 to 95 years. The rearrangement links TRBV5-5 to TRBJ1-2, with D possibly TRBD1 on 5 matching bases. This TCR was sampled from a woman aged 18 to 35 with acute COVID-19. Material for sequencing was PBMCs or T cells enriched from blood (not recorded which). The CDR3 bases are TGTGCCAGCAGCGGTTACGACAGCAACTATGGCTACACCTTC. Amino acid sequence: CASSGYDSNYGYTF.